This T cell receptor beta chain was observed in a study of OX40 agonist ivuxolimab in advanced cancers. Study results and limitations: CD8+ T cells (on average) carried more expanded clones than CD4+ T cells. Undetermined was the antigen specificity of the expanded peripheral T cells. With doses of 0.1-3.0 mg/kg, partial responders showed among the lowest clonal expansion.

The protocol was immunoSEQ multiplex PCR, while the TCRdb copy is restricted to in-frame clones and leaves out a portion. The sample has tens of thousands of clones, more than 80% seen once. As concerns this clone: The antigen is not known.

Germline V lookup: CDR1 SGHDT, CDR2 YYEEEE. This CDR3 comprises 13 residues. The trim removed 3 bases at V and 5 bases at J, leaving 3 bases unmatched. It was autoimmune disease history or systemic immunosuppression that excluded patients. The source of this sequence is an adult with an advanced solid tumor such as melanoma, head and neck, liver or kidney cancer. The starting material was CD4+ or CD8+ T cells sorted from blood, obtained in a trial of the OX40 agonist ivuxolimab. The genes are TRBV5-6 and TRBJ1-1, with 8 bases matching TRBD1. The CDR3 coding sequence is TGTGCCAGCAGCTCAGGGGGCTATACTGAAGCTTTCTTT. Its protein product is CASSSGGYTEAFF.